This TCR beta chain was documented in a study of CDR3 diversity in severe acne. This clonotype was seen ten or more times. From the PCR reads, TCRdb called clonotypes with MiXCR, one entry per CDR3 protein. The sample holds 97,000 or so distinct CDR3 sequences; 51% are singletons and the top ten take roughly 12%. Trimming pared 8 bases from V and 4 bases from J, leaving 14 bases between. Germline loops: CDR1 SGHDN, CDR2 FVKESK. The CDR3 extends over 13 amino acids. The receptor comes from a male donor with acne. Material: blood. The chain joins TRBV14 to TRBJ2-5; maybe TRBD1 (5 bases). In nucleotides, the CDR3 is TGTGCCAGCGGGTTGGCAGGGTTAGAGACCCAGTACTTC. Translated: CASGLAGLETQYF.